The 2 T cell receptor beta chains given below trace back to one sample, sequenced in a study of blood T cell repertoires in COVID-19. The method was immunoSEQ multiplex PCR; TCRdb's version includes in-frame clones alone and lacks a portion of them. The sample lists 46,000 or so clones, around 90% seen once, with 15% to 20% in the top ten. Sequenced material: peripheral blood. The receptors here all came from a man between 65 and 85 years old with active COVID-19.

The chain has TRBV3-1 (or the pseudogene TRBV3-2) and TRBJ2-5; a possible D gene is TRBD2 (6 bases). CDR3 length: 15 amino acids. Trimming removed 4 bases from V and 0 bases from J, with 12 bases in between. Germline V lookup: CDR1 LGHDT, CDR2 YNNKEL (reference sequence). CDR3 nucleotide sequence: TGTGCCAGCAGCCGAGGACGGGGGTACCAAGAGACCCAGTACTTC. As protein: CASSRGRGYQETQYF.

V usage is TRBV28 and J usage is TRBJ2-2, with D perhaps TRBD1 (6 bases). Germline V gene data show CDR1 as MDHEN and CDR2 as SYDVKM. The CDR3 loop spans 15 amino acids. V dropped 6 bases and J dropped 5 bases, with 16 bases sitting between them. In nucleotides, the CDR3 is TGTGCCAGCAGGGGATACAGGGCATCTACCGGGGAGCTGTTTTTT. Amino acids: CASRGYRASTGELFF.